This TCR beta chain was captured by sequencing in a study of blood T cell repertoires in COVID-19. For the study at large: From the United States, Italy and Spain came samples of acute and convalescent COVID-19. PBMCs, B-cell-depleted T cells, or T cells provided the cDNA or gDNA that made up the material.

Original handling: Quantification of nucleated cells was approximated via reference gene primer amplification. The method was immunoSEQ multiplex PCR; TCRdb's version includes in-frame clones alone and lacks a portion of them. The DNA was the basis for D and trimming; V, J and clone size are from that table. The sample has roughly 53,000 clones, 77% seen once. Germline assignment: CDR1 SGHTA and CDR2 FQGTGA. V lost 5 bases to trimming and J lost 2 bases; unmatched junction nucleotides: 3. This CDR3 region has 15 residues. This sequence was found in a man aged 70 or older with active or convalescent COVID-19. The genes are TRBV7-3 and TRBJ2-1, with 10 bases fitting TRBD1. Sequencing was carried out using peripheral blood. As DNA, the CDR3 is TGTGCCAGCAGCCAGGGACAGGGGCCCTACAATGAGCAGTTCTTC. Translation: CASSQGQGPYNEQFF.